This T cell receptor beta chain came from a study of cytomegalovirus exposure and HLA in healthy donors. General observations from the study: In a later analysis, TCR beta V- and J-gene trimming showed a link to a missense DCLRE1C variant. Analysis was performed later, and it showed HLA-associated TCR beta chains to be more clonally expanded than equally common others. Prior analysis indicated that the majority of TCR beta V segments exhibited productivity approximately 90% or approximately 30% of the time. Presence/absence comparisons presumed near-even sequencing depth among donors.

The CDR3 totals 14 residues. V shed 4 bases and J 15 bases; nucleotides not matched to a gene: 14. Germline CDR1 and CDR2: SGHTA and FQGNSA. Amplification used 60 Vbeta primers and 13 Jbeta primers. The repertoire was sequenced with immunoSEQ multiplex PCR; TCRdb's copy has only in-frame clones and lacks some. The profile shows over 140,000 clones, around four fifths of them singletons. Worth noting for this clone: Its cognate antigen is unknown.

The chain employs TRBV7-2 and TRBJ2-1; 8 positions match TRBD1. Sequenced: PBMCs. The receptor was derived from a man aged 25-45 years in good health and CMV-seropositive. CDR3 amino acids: CASSSLEGRTGMFF. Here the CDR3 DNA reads TGTGCCAGCAGCTCTCTCGAGGGGAGGACAGGGATGTTCTTC.